Listed here are 17 T cell receptor beta chains from one sample, sequenced in a study of blood T cell repertoires in COVID-19. Generated by immunoSEQ multiplex PCR, the TCRdb table keeps only in-frame clones and is missing some. The sample carries fewer than 350,000 clones, about 89% recorded once. Sequenced input: peripheral blood. The source of these receptors is a man in his forties or fifties with acute or convalescent COVID-19.

Concerning this clone: Compared with germline, one end of the junction differs, possibly owing to a read error. The CDR3 coding sequence is TGCGCCAGCAGCTTGGATGATTACTATAGCTACACCTTC. It codes for CASSLDDYYSYTF. The chain combines TRBV5-1 with TRBJ1-2, with D hard to call. Looked up from germline, CDR1 is SGHRS and CDR2 is YFSETQ. The CDR3 runs 13 residues.

This clone has a handful of counts. V and J are TRBV6-5 and TRBJ1-1; maybe TRBD1 (6 bases). The CDR3 runs to 14 residues. Germline-derived CDR1 and CDR2 are MNHEY and SVGAGI. V lost 10 bases and J lost 6, with 21 bases in between. CDR3 nucleotide sequence: TGTGCCATCCTTGGAGTCAGGGGCGGGTCTGAAGCTTTCTTT. Encoded protein: CAILGVRGGSEAFF.

The chain is built from TRBV4-2 and TRBJ1-5; D possibly corresponds to TRBD1 (5 bases). The CDR3 sequence is 15 residues long. In germline, CDR1 is LGHNA, CDR2 YNFKEQ. The V end was cut by 0 bases, the J end by 3 bases, with 9 bases between. The CDR3 spells CASSQDPGDNQPQHF. As DNA, the CDR3 is TGTGCCAGCAGCCAAGACCCGGGGGACAATCAGCCCCAGCATTTT.

The genes are TRBV30 and TRBJ1-6; D is uncertain. The CDR3 covers 14 residues. The V end lost 2 bases, the J end lost 1 base, and 6 bases lay between the germline ends. Germline CDR1 is GTSNPN and CDR2 is SVGIG (reference sequence). The CDR3: CAWSQVSYNSPLHF. The CDR3 DNA reads as TGTGCCTGGAGTCAGGTTTCCTATAATTCACCCCTCCACTTT.

In this sample, this clone turned up a few times. The chain has TRBV30 and TRBJ1-2; the D is unclear. The germline CDR1 and CDR2 sequences are GTSNPN and SVGIG (reference sequence). This CDR3 comprises 12 residues. Trimming left V 0 bases short and J 8 bases short, with 10 bases between. CDR3 amino acids: CAWSVGVRGYTF. The DNA of the CDR3 is TGTGCCTGGAGTGTCGGGGTACGGGGCTACACCTTC.

The V call is TRBV2, the J call TRBJ2-2; D is unclear. From germline, CDR1 is SNHLY and CDR2 FYNNEI. V was shortened by 6 bases and J by 1 base, with 3 bases between the two germline ends. The CDR3 is made up of 12 amino acids. The CDR3 spells CASRRNTGELFF. The CDR3 region has the DNA TGTGCCAGCAGGAGGAACACCGGGGAGCTGTTTTTT.

Comment on this clone: Other DNA sequences in the same sample also yield this CDR3. The chain joins TRBV6-4 to TRBJ2-3; 10 positions agree with TRBD2. The CDR3 totals 14 residues. Germline V gives CDR1 MRHNA, CDR2 SNTAGT. The trim removed 5 bases at V and 1 base at J, leaving 0 bases unmatched. The CDR3 protein is CASSTSGGTDTQYF. The CDR3 coding sequence is TGTGCCAGCAGTACTAGCGGGGGCACAGATACGCAGTATTTT.

The CDR3 is CASSVELVSGANVLTF. The CDR3 DNA reads as TGTGCCAGCAGCGTAGAGCTCGTCTCTGGGGCCAACGTCCTGACTTTC. The chain links TRBV9 to TRBJ2-6, with D uncertain. This CDR3 contains 16 residues. Trimming pared 0 bases from V and 0 bases from J, leaving 7 bases between. Germline V gene lookup returns CDR1 SGDLS and CDR2 YYNGEE.

This rearrangement joins TRBV2 to TRBJ2-1; no clear D. Deletions cut 8 bases from V and 6 bases from J, with 5 bases between. The CDR3 extends over 10 amino acids. Germline values: CDR1 SNHLY, CDR2 FYNNEI. This chain's CDR3 is CASEVNEQFF. The CDR3 nucleotides are TGTGCCAGCGAGGTCAATGAGCAGTTCTTC.

This chain connects TRBV6-4 to TRBJ2-1; 9 positions agree with TRBD2. The V segment lost 5 bases and the J segment 4 bases; nucleotides outside the gene matches: 9. Germline loops: CDR1 MRHNA, CDR2 SNTAGT. The CDR3 loop spans 16 amino acids. In DNA, the CDR3 is TGTGCCAGCAGTCGAGTAGGCGGGGGGGATTACAATGAGCAGTTCTTC. The encoded protein is CASSRVGGGDYNEQFF.

The chain links TRBV6-5 to TRBJ1-2; 7 bases match TRBD1. The CDR3 runs 15 residues. Trimming at V came to 2 bases and at J to 6 bases, leaving 9 bases not matched to a gene. Per the germline V gene, CDR1 is MNHEY and CDR2 is SVGAGI. CDR3 residues: CASSYPTGVGDGYTF. For the CDR3, the DNA is TGTGCCAGCAGTTACCCCACAGGGGTAGGCGATGGCTACACCTTC.

The chain recombines TRBV27 with TRBJ1-1; no definite D call. The ends were cut back, 7 bases at V and 1 base at J, with 16 bases in the middle. The CDR3 contains 15 residues. Germline V gives CDR1 MNHEY, CDR2 SMNVEV (reference sequence). The CDR3 protein is CASIPRAAGNTEAFF. The CDR3 DNA sequence: TGTGCCAGCATACCACGGGCCGCGGGGAACACTGAAGCTTTCTTT.

V gene TRBV5-1 combines with J gene TRBJ1-1; 8 bases match TRBD1. The CDR3 contains 18 residues. CDR1 and CDR2 from the germline V gene are SGHRS and YFSETQ. The V and J ends lost 2 bases and 6 bases, in that order; junction bases with no gene match: 18. The CDR3 region is CASSFQIRDRNISPEAFF. CDR3 coding DNA: TGCGCCAGCAGCTTCCAAATCCGGGACAGGAACATATCGCCTGAAGCTTTCTTT. Using reference TRBV5-1 and TRBJ1-1 for the parts outside the CDR3, the full variable domain is KAGVTQTPRYLIKTRGQQVTLSCSPISGHRSVSWYQQTPGQGLQFLFEYFSETQRNKGNFPGRFSGRQFSNSRSEMNVSTLELGDSALYLCASSFQIRDRNISPEAFFGQGTRLTVV.

The CDR3 here is CASTTTGEEQYF. The CDR3 region has the DNA TGTGCCAGCACGACCACGGGGGAGGAGCAGTACTTC. V gene TRBV2 combines with J gene TRBJ2-7, with D tentatively TRBD2 (6 bases). The CDR3 runs to 12 residues. Germline-derived CDR1 and CDR2 are SNHLY and FYNNEI. V was pared by 7 bases and J by 7 bases, with 14 bases between. The full variable domain, in which reference TRBV2 and TRBJ2-7 provide the parts outside the CDR3, is EPEVTQTPSHQVTQMGQEVILRCVPISNHLYFYWYRQILGQKVEFLVSFYNNEISEKSEIFDDQFSVERPDGSNFTLKIRSTKLEDSAMYFCASTTTGEEQYFGPGTRLTVT.

The chain links TRBV6-6 to TRBJ2-7; 9 positions match TRBD1. The CDR3 is 14 amino acids. The trim removed 2 bases at V and 7 bases at J, leaving 6 bases unmatched. Germline V gene data show CDR1 as MNHNY and CDR2 as SVGAGI (reference sequence). The CDR3 DNA is TGTGCCAGCAGTTACAATCCGGGGACAGGGGAGCAGTACTTC. It specifies CASSYNPGTGEQYF.

The gene calls are TRBV6-6 and TRBJ1-1; weak D call: TRBD1 (5 bases). With 6 bases removed from V and 4 bases from J, the gap between germline ends came to 18 bases. Germline lookup yields CDR1 MNHNY and CDR2 SVGAGI (reference sequence). CDR3 length: 15 residues. CDR3 protein: CASSLIPGQGTEAFF. The CDR3 nucleotides read TGTGCCAGCAGCCTAATACCAGGGCAGGGCACTGAAGCTTTCTTT.

J is TRBJ2-1 and V is TRBV5-1; TRBD2 matches 7 bases. J gave up 9 bases and V 1 base, and 10 bases lay outside the gene matches. The CDR3 is 15 amino acids. Germline loops: CDR1 SGHRS, CDR2 YFSETQ. The CDR3 region has the DNA TGCGCCAGCAGCTTGAACGCGGGGGAAGTGGGTGAGCAGTTCTTC. This translates into CASSLNAGEVGEQFF.